The present entry profiles one TCR beta chain with its context. Sequencing was performed with immunoSEQ multiplex PCR; in TCRdb, only in-frame clones are kept and a portion is missing. Of more than 85,000 clones listed, about nine tenths are singletons. The data are from a study of T cell responses to AZD1222 COVID-19 vaccine. Pooling of second doses given at about 4 or about 12 weeks was done. Germline V gene lookup returns CDR1 SGHRS and CDR2 YFSETQ. CDR3 length: 14 amino acids. V was trimmed by 4 bases and J by 2 bases, leaving 13 bases between them. The clonotype originates from an adult who received the AZD1222 COVID-19 vaccine. The input for sequencing was peripheral blood, taken 28 days after the second AZD1222 dose. The V call is TRBV5-1, the J call TRBJ2-7, with D possibly being TRBD1 (5 bases). The CDR3 sequence: CASSPQGEAYEQYF. In nucleotides, the CDR3 is TGCGCCAGCAGCCCGCAGGGCGAAGCCTACGAGCAGTACTTC. The full variable domain, in which reference TRBV5-1 and TRBJ2-7 provide the parts outside the CDR3, is KAGVTQTPRYLIKTRGQQVTLSCSPISGHRSVSWYQQTPGQGLQFLFEYFSETQRNKGNFPGRFSGRQFSNSRSEMNVSTLELGDSALYLCASSPQGEAYEQYFGPGTRLTVT.